Sequencing of this T cell receptor (beta chain) was carried out in a study of neurological immune-mediated disorders (dated by TCRdb to between 2018 and 2020). In terms of the full investigation: Peripheral blood TCR-beta repertoires from patients with HTLV-I-associated myelopathy (HAM/TSP), patients with multiple sclerosis, and healthy controls were compared in the study using UMI-based sequencing. The roughly 100 TCR-beta libraries covered PBMC samples along with longitudinal samples, technical triplicates, and paired sorted CD4+ and CD8+ T-cell subsets. Longitudinal HAM/TSP and healthy donors were sampled at 3 time-points each (about 3-40 month intervals). The cohort comprised 68 subjects: roughly 14 HAM/TSP patients, 34 multiple sclerosis patients and approximately 20 healthy controls.

CDR1 DFQATT and CDR2 SNEGSKA are derived from the germline V gene (reference sequence). The germline ends are 14 bases apart after V is trimmed by 7 bases and J by 5 bases. The CDR3 measures 12 amino acids from cysteine to phenylalanine. Only the CDR3 region is kept as DNA, spanning 36 bases read in frame from base 1. This clonotype is characterized as medium-sized (0.01 to 0.1%). Its antigen is not yet known. There are no base qualities to consult, and no much larger clone falls within one base. cDNA synthesis used template-switch 5'RACE with a primer carrying a 10-nucleotide random unique molecular identifier tagging each TCR transcript. Every sequencing run covered 15-18 subjects and yielded more than 170 million TCR-beta sequences. The RNeasy kit was used for extraction of total RNA. Using the KAPA Real-time Library Amplification kit, TCR-beta VDJ regions were amplified with primers for the TCR constant region and the 5'RACE anchor. Sample indexes and Illumina adaptors were added in a first PCR, after which library yield was increased in a second PCR. After Ampure bead purification, the TCR product of roughly 650 bp was size-selected on a 2% E-gel SizeSelection system. Before pooling, libraries had their quality checked on a Bioanalyzer, their concentration measured with Qubit, and their quantity determined with the Kapa Library Quantification kit. Libraries were sequenced paired-end 2 x 150 bp on an Illumina HiSeq 2500. To increase sequence diversity, roughly 23-30% phiX was spiked into each library pool. In the paper's pipeline: The UMI-based MiGEC pipeline processed quality-filtered reads and removed over 75% of raw TCR sequences during error correction. IMGT germline references were used for aligning VDJ genes, and each clonotype was defined as a unique CDR3 amino acid sequence together with its V-J genes. Clonal expansion, Shannon diversity and CDR3 relatedness were evaluated with VDJtools (CalcPairwiseDistances, ClusterSamples), while phylogenetic trees were built in CLCbio workbench. Clones with at least 8 unique UMIs were defined as expanded, with this threshold being based on coefficient-of-variation modelling across technical triplicates. Using fastp trimming at Q25 and MiXCR clonotype assembly, TCRdb reanalyzed the public sequencing data and kept in-frame beta chains. Rows merge per CDR3 protein into single entries with the most common DNA and genes. In this record, the V and J calls reflect TCRdb's handling and not the investigators' own analysis. Present in this sample are approximately 45,000 distinct CDR3 sequences, roughly 14% of which were seen just once. Together, the top ten hold more than 9.5% of the sample.

This specimen's time point label, per the study, means: longitudinal time-point 3. Blood bank volunteers in Maryland, USA served as the healthy controls. Unsorted PBMC libraries were generated from 2 million PBMCs stored in RNAlater at -80 °C until RNA extraction. Peripheral blood was subjected to Ficoll-Hypaque density gradient centrifugation to isolate PBMCs, which were then cryopreserved in liquid nitrogen. General study outcomes and caveats: Expanded clones from different subjects shared no identical CDR3 amino acid sequences, which suggests that TCR-beta repertoires were private in all groups. TCR clonal expansion was highest in HAM/TSP patients and lowest in MS patients, with MS patients falling below even healthy controls.

Specimen: PBMCs. This receptor was obtained from a man aged 25-45 years in good health. The rearranged segments are TRBV20-1 and TRBJ2-5, and possibly TRBD1, on 5 matching bases. The CDR3 protein is CSVDSPRETQYF. Here is the DNA: TGCAGTGTAGACAGTCCTCGGGAGACCCAGTACTTC.